This T cell receptor (beta chain) was profiled in a study of T cell responses to AZD1222 COVID-19 vaccine. Study results and caveats: Unmutated variant regions are reportedly the target of nearly half of TCRs that are spike-specific. Among vaccine-associated CD4 TCRs, coverage spanned spike, with dominance at 160-218 and 743-854.

Clones were sequenced by immunoSEQ multiplex PCR, and TCRdb holds only the in-frame ones, with some missing. The sample has over 95,000 clones, approximately 90% seen once. About this clone: Antigen unknown.

There are 15 residues in the CDR3. Germline values: CDR1 SGHRS, CDR2 YFSETQ. V shed 0 bases and J 7 bases; nucleotides not matched to a gene: 7. The TCR was taken from an adult in good health. The sample here was peripheral blood, taken on day 0 of AZD1222 vaccination. The chain combines TRBV5-1 with TRBJ2-1; 7 bases line up with TRBD1. CDR3 region: CASSLGTGRWNEQFF. The CDR3 nucleotides are TGCGCCAGCAGCTTGGGGACAGGACGGTGGAATGAGCAGTTCTTC.